A single sample gave rise to the 4 T cell receptor beta chains below, sequenced in a study of blood T cell repertoires in COVID-19 (dated by TCRdb to the early 2020s). Receptor libraries were prepared by the immunoSEQ multiplex PCR assay. TCRdb retrieved this table from immuneACCESS and kept in-frame rearrangements only. Not all clones are present; in checked studies, unresolved V genes account for under half, and no reason is known for the remainder. The sample profile shows fewer than 300,000 clones; approximately 84% of them were found once. The ten largest make up 15% to 19% of the sample. Sequencing used peripheral blood. The source of these receptors is a person in their 70s with COVID-19, enrolled during active disease.

This chain uses TRBV2 with TRBJ1-3; no clear D. Trimming left V 7 bases short and J 4 bases short, with 8 bases between. Germline-derived CDR1 and CDR2 are SNHLY and FYNNEI. The CDR3 runs 12 residues. This chain's CDR3 is CASTAEGNTIYF. The DNA of the CDR3 is TGTGCCAGCACTGCAGAAGGAAACACCATATATTTT.

This clone was counted a single time. V and J are TRBV7-9 and TRBJ1-1, with 10 bases lining up with TRBD1. There are 14 residues in the CDR3. The J segment lost 3 bases and the V segment lost 5 bases, leaving 3 bases of the junction unmatched. From germline, CDR1 is SEHNR and CDR2 FQNEAQ (reference sequence). The CDR3 region is CASSPGQGDTEAFF. Written as DNA, the CDR3 is TGTGCCAGCAGCCCAGGACAGGGGGACACTGAAGCTTTCTTT.

The gene calls are TRBV3-1 (or the pseudogene TRBV3-2) and TRBJ2-3; 12 nucleotides match TRBD2. The CDR3 is 19 amino acids. Germline values: CDR1 LGHDT, CDR2 YNNKEL (reference sequence). Germline trimming cut 3 bases from V and 2 bases from J; bases unmatched to any gene: 12. This CDR3 reads CASSQTSGGHQPSTDTQYF. The DNA of the CDR3 is TGTGCCAGCAGCCAGACTAGCGGGGGCCACCAGCCCTCCACAGATACGCAGTATTTT.

This clone was seen just once. The V call is TRBV19, the J call TRBJ2-2; 9 bases agree with TRBD1. Trimming removed 7 bases from V and 2 bases from J; junction bases left unmatched: 14. Germline V CDR1 and CDR2: LNHDA, SQIVND (reference sequence). The CDR3 sequence is 18 residues long. The CDR3 nucleotides are TGTGCCAGTACCTCTCGGTATTGGGACAGGGCTAACACCGGGGAGCTGTTTTTT. Protein: CASTSRYWDRANTGELFF.